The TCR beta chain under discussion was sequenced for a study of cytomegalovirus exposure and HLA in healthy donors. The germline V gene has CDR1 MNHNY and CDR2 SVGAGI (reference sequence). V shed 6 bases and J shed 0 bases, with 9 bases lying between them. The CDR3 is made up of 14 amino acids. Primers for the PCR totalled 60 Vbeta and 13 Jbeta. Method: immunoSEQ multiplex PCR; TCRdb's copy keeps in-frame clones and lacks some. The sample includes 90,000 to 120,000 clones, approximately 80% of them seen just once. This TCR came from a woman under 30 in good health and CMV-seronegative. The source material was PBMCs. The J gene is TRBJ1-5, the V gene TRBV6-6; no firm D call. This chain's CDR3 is CASSEKLSNQPQHF. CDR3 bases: TGTGCCAGCAGCGAGAAGCTTAGCAATCAGCCCCAGCATTTT.